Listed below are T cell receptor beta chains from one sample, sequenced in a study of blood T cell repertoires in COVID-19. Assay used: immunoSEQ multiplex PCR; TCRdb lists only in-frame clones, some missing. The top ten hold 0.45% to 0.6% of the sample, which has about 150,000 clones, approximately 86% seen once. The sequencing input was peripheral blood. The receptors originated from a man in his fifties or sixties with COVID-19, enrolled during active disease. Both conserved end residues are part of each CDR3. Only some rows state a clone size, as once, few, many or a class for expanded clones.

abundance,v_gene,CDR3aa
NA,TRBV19,CASSTGTGGTYGYTF
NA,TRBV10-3,CANQKGLAGGDNEQFF
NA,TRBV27,CASRFSGGDGEQYF
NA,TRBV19,CASSTFDQGAFF
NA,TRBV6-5,CASSRAGGEQYF
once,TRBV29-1,CSVDAGNSEAFF
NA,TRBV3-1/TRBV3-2,CASSQNKGGVGGSITEAFF
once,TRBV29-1,CSVIGSGANVLTF
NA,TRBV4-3,CASSSHPTPNQETQYF
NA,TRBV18,CASSPPGALDTQYF
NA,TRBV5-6,CASSRDRTNEKLFF
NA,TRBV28,CASSLGTRIYGYTF
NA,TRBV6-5,CATRGQGLYEQYF
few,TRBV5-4,CASSLEQGLEQYF
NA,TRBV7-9,CASSLGTGLLTEAFF
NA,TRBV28,CASSPPGVSGSYEQYF
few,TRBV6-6,CASSLKDSTYGELFF
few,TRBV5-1,CASSSRSGGDTQYF
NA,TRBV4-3,CASSKGGEGYGYTF
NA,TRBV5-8,CASSTEAEKLFF
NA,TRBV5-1,CASSGGQYTGELFF
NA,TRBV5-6,CASSLRTGNSNQPQHF
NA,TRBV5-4,CASSTGQGHETQYF
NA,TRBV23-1,CASSQFKEYPAGAPYNEQFF
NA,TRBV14,CASSRTVYKQYF
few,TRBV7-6,CASSAQTSGGTYEQYF
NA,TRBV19,CASTDRGETQYF
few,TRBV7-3,CASSLMASGRMAGELFF
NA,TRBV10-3,CAISVGLATDTQYF
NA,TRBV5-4,CASSKGQNQETQYF
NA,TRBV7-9,CASTLTGGEQYF
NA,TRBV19,CASIPTGGVYNEQFF
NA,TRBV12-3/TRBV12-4,CASSGGGNTEAFF
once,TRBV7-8,CATTQGFYNEQFF
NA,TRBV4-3,CASSQDSAGNQPQHF
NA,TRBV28,CASSGGTVEAFF